The 7 T cell receptor beta chains listed next were all sequenced from one sample in a study of Ad26.COV2.S vaccination and SARS-CoV-2 variants. Data came from immunoSEQ multiplex PCR; TCRdb stores just in-frame clones and leaves some out. The table includes hundreds of thousands of clones, roughly 91% detected once. Treatment defined: over 15 received Ad26.COV2.S at low or high dose, single or two shots; five or six received placebo; per-sample allocation not given. After the first vaccine or placebo injection, samples were drawn on day 63. The specimen comprised peripheral blood, sampled in a trial of Ad26.COV2.S vaccine versus placebo. The receptors were sampled from a person between 18 and 65 years old who received the Ad26.COV2.S COVID-19 vaccine or a placebo.

The V and J genes are TRBV9 and TRBJ2-2, with 7 bases identical to TRBD2. V shed 0 bases and J 6 bases; nucleotides not matched to a gene: 11. The CDR3 has 17 amino acids. Germline V gives CDR1 SGDLS, CDR2 YYNGEE. The CDR3 sequence is CASSVARREYDSGELFF. In DNA form, the CDR3 reads TGTGCCAGCAGCGTAGCTAGGCGGGAGTATGACTCCGGGGAGCTGTTTTTT. The variable domain in full, completed from reference TRBV9 and TRBJ2-2, reads DSGVTQTPKHLITATGQRVTLRCSPRSGDLSVYWYQQSLDQGLQFLIQYYNGEERAKGNILERFSAQQFPDLHSELNLSSLELGDSALYFCASSVARREYDSGELFFGEGSRLTVL.

This clone has a handful of counts. The chain carries TRBV5-1 and TRBJ2-7; no firm D call. The germline gives CDR1 SGHRS, CDR2 YFSETQ. The CDR3 sequence is 13 residues long. Trimming removed 0 bases from V and 7 bases from J, with 11 bases in between. The CDR3 is CASSLDPVGEQYF. CDR3 in DNA: TGCGCCAGCAGCTTGGATCCCGTCGGGGAGCAGTACTTC. Using reference TRBV5-1 and TRBJ2-7 for the parts outside the CDR3, the full variable domain is KAGVTQTPRYLIKTRGQQVTLSCSPISGHRSVSWYQQTPGQGLQFLFEYFSETQRNKGNFPGRFSGRQFSNSRSEMNVSTLELGDSALYLCASSLDPVGEQYFGPGTRLTVT.

This chain uses TRBV30 with TRBJ2-3; D might be TRBD1 or TRBD2, each matching 5 bases. The CDR3 totals 16 residues. CDR1 and CDR2 (germline): GTSNPN, SVGIG (reference sequence). Trimming shortened V by 6 bases and J by 3 bases, and 22 bases separated the two germline ends. CDR3 DNA: TGTGCCTGCTATCCGGGACCCCCGAGATCTACAGATACGCAGTATTTT. As protein: CACYPGPPRSTDTQYF.

The V call is TRBV20-1, the J call TRBJ2-1; perhaps TRBD2 as D (6 bases). Germline assignment: CDR1 DFQATT and CDR2 SNEGSKA (reference sequence). Trimming took off 3 bases at V and 1 base at J, with 13 bases between the two ends. The CDR3 covers 15 residues. CDR3 sequence (DNA): TGCAGTGCTAGTTCCTACGGGAGTTCCTACAATGAGCAGTTCTTC. Translation: CSASSYGSSYNEQFF.

The table lists this clone with a few counts. The chain joins TRBV11-2 to TRBJ2-7; tentatively, D is TRBD1 (6 bases). Germline assignment: CDR1 SGHAT and CDR2 FQNNGV. The V and J ends lost 4 bases and 0 bases respectively, with 22 bases between them. The CDR3 runs 18 residues. The CDR3 bases are TGTGCCAGCAGCTCAGCCTGGACAGTAGGGGTTAGCTCCTACGAGCAGTACTTC. Residues: CASSSAWTVGVSSYEQYF.

This chain joins TRBV15 and TRBJ2-5; D call uncertain. V was cut by 1 base and J by 5 bases, with 11 bases left in between. Germline V CDR1 and CDR2: LNHNV, YYDKDF (reference sequence). CDR3 length: 14 residues. Here the CDR3 DNA reads TGTGCCACCAGCAGAGTTAGGATGAAGGAGACCCAGTACTTC. Amino acid sequence: CATSRVRMKETQYF.

The chain employs TRBV7-8 and TRBJ2-7; 10 bases map to TRBD1. Germline V gene lookup returns CDR1 SGHVS and CDR2 FQNEAQ. CDR3 size: 14 residues. The J segment lost 3 bases and the V segment lost 2 bases, leaving 1 base of the junction unmatched. Here the CDR3 DNA reads TGTGCCAGCAGCTTAAGGGACAGGGGCTACGAGCAGTACTTC. Protein: CASSLRDRGYEQYF.